Below are 17 T cell receptor beta chains sequenced from a single sample in a study of blood T cell repertoires in COVID-19. Data came from immunoSEQ multiplex PCR; TCRdb stores just in-frame clones and leaves some out. In the table there are fewer than 250,000 clones, approximately 91% of which are singletons. Sequencing was done on a sample of peripheral blood. The receptors shown here come from a man aged 55 to 70 who had recovered from COVID-19.

This clone has a single count. CDR3 in amino acids: CASSPGLAGSLGKNIQYF. CDR3 in DNA: TGTGCCAGCAGCCCGGGACTAGCGGGTTCCTTGGGCAAAAACATTCAGTACTTC. This chain connects TRBV7-2 to TRBJ2-4; TRBD2 agrees at 12 bases. CDR3 length: 18 residues. Germline assignment: CDR1 SGHTA and CDR2 FQGNSA. V lost 5 bases, J lost 3 bases, and 11 bases stayed unmatched.

The rearrangement links TRBV20-1 to TRBJ2-7; D unresolved. The CDR3 sequence is 9 residues long. CDR1 and CDR2 (germline): DFQATT, SNEGSKA (reference sequence). Trimming took 5 bases from V and 4 from J, leaving 3 bases between them. In nucleotides, the CDR3 is TGCAGTGCTCTTTACGAGCAGTACTTC. Amino acids: CSALYEQYF.

The V gene is TRBV7-3, the J gene TRBJ2-1, with a weak D call TRBD2 (5 bases). Germline V gene lookup returns CDR1 SGHTA and CDR2 FQGTGA. CDR3 length: 17 amino acids. Trimming shortened V by 5 bases and J by 0 bases, and 17 bases separated the two germline ends. The CDR3 DNA is TGTGCCAGCAGCCCTGGCCTCGGGATAAGCTCCTACAATGAGCAGTTCTTC. It translates to CASSPGLGISSYNEQFF.

The CDR3, as DNA: TGTGCCAGCAGCTTAGCCGCTAACAGGGGATATGGCTATGGCTACACCTTC. Its translation is CASSLAANRGYGYGYTF. This rearrangement joins TRBV7-8 to TRBJ1-2; 7 nucleotides agree with TRBD1. J gave up 4 bases and V 0 bases, and 11 bases lay outside the gene matches. Germline-derived CDR1 and CDR2 are SGHVS and FQNEAQ. This CDR3 is built from 17 residues.

The V and J genes are TRBV29-1 and TRBJ2-2; D might be TRBD1 (5 bases). This CDR3 spans 17 amino acids. The V end lost 3 bases, the J end lost 2 bases, and 19 bases lay between the germline ends. CDR1 and CDR2 from the germline V gene are SQVTM and ANQGSEA. CDR3: CSVEALGVRANTGELFF. The CDR3 nucleotides are TGCAGCGTTGAGGCTTTAGGGGTCAGGGCCAACACCGGGGAGCTGTTTTTT.

The chain couples TRBV9 to TRBJ1-1; unclear D gene. Germline lookup yields CDR1 SGDLS and CDR2 YYNGEE. V lost 0 bases and J 0 bases, leaving 12 bases between the germline ends. This CDR3 comprises 16 residues. The CDR3 sequence is CASSVEGADLNTEAFF. In nucleotides, the CDR3 is TGTGCCAGCAGCGTAGAGGGAGCCGACCTGAACACTGAAGCTTTCTTT.

This chain uses TRBV6-1 with TRBJ2-7, with 11 bases fitting TRBD1. Per the germline V gene, CDR1 is MNHNS and CDR2 is SASEGT. The CDR3 is 15 amino acids. J lost 4 bases, V lost 2 bases, and 4 bases had no gene match. CDR3 sequence (DNA): TGTGCCAGCAGTGAACGGGACAGGGGGTATTACGAGCAGTACTTC. The encoded protein is CASSERDRGYYEQYF.

V usage is TRBV7-8 and J usage is TRBJ2-3; maybe TRBD1 (7 bases). Germline loops: CDR1 SGHVS, CDR2 FQNEAQ. Trimming stripped 7 bases from V and 3 bases from J, with 17 bases between. This CDR3 has 15 amino acids. The CDR3, as DNA: TGTGCCAGCACTCAGGGGGGAGTGGGGACAGATACGCAGTATTTT. This encodes CASTQGGVGTDTQYF.

The chain links TRBV18 to TRBJ1-5, with D unclear. The CDR3 spans 13 residues. Germline V gene lookup returns CDR1 KGHSH and CDR2 LQKENI. Deletions cut 5 bases from V and 4 bases from J, with 9 bases between. The DNA for the CDR3 is TGTGCCAGCTCATCTCAGGTAAATCAGCCCCAGCATTTT. It codes for CASSSQVNQPQHF.

The chain links TRBV19 to TRBJ2-7, with 8 bases fitting TRBD1. Germline V gene sequence: CDR1 LNHDA, CDR2 SQIVND (reference sequence). The CDR3 is made up of 15 amino acids. The V and J ends lost 5 bases and 1 base, in that order; junction bases with no gene match: 7. CDR3 protein: CASSPRTGPSYEQYF. The CDR3 DNA sequence: TGTGCCAGTAGTCCCAGGACAGGGCCGTCCTACGAGCAGTACTTC.

The chain recombines TRBV10-1 with TRBJ2-7; weak D call: TRBD1 (6 bases). Trimming shortened V by 1 base and J by 2 bases, and 18 bases separated the two germline ends. Germline loops: CDR1 WNHNN, CDR2 SYGVQD (reference sequence). CDR3 size: 17 residues. CDR3 region: CASSEFVRTDLTYEQYF. CDR3 nucleotides: TGCGCCAGCAGTGAGTTCGTCAGGACAGACCTTACCTACGAGCAGTACTTC.

This CDR3 reads CASSLTGTGGDIQYF. The CDR3 region has the DNA TGTGCCAGCAGCTTAACTGGGACAGGGGGCGACATTCAGTACTTC. V usage is TRBV7-2 and J usage is TRBJ2-4; TRBD1 matches 12 bases. There are 15 residues in the CDR3. The V gene end was trimmed by 2 bases and the J gene end by 8 bases; junction bases not matched to a gene: 4. The germline V gene encodes CDR1 SGHTA and CDR2 FQGNSA.

The chain has TRBV28 and TRBJ2-1; 11 bases line up with TRBD2. The CDR3 length is 15 residues. Losses at the gene ends were 5 bases for V and 7 bases for J; bases not matched to a gene: 7. Germline V gives CDR1 MDHEN, CDR2 SYDVKM. This CDR3 reads CASSPLSGRANEQFF. The CDR3 DNA follows: TGTGCCAGCAGTCCACTTAGCGGGAGGGCGAATGAGCAGTTCTTC.

The chain joins TRBV28 to TRBJ1-6; D may be TRBD1 (5 bases). This CDR3 spans 12 amino acids. V was clipped by 7 bases and J by 10 bases, with 11 bases between them. Per germline, CDR1 MDHEN and CDR2 SYDVKM. The CDR3 region is CASNQGNSPLHF. The CDR3 region has the DNA TGTGCCAGCAACCAGGGCAACTCACCCCTCCACTTT.

The chain is built from TRBV7-9 and TRBJ2-7; TRBD1 might be the D (5 bases). CDR1 and CDR2 from the germline V gene are SEHNR and FQNEAQ (reference sequence). Trimming shortened V by 3 bases and J by 6 bases, and 15 bases separated the two germline ends. The CDR3 is made up of 14 amino acids. In DNA form, the CDR3 reads TGTGCCAGCAGCTTCGACAGCCGTAATAGCGAGCAGTACTTC. It translates to CASSFDSRNSEQYF.

This CDR3 reads CASSLGASGVTYEQYF. The CDR3 nucleotides are TGCGCCAGCAGCTTGGGGGCTAGCGGGGTCACCTACGAGCAGTACTTC. The chain couples TRBV5-1 to TRBJ2-7; 9 nucleotides match TRBD2. CDR1 SGHRS and CDR2 YFSETQ come from the germline V gene. CDR3 length: 16 amino acids. J was trimmed by 2 bases and V by 0 bases; bases with no gene match: 6.

This rearrangement joins TRBV28 to TRBJ1-3; D ambiguous. Trimming removed 6 bases from V and 5 bases from J, with 17 bases in between. Germline values: CDR1 MDHEN, CDR2 SYDVKM. The CDR3 sequence is 15 residues long. CDR3 sequence reads: CASSREYGGRNTIYF. Here the CDR3 DNA reads TGTGCCAGCAGCCGAGAATATGGTGGGCGAAACACCATATATTTT.